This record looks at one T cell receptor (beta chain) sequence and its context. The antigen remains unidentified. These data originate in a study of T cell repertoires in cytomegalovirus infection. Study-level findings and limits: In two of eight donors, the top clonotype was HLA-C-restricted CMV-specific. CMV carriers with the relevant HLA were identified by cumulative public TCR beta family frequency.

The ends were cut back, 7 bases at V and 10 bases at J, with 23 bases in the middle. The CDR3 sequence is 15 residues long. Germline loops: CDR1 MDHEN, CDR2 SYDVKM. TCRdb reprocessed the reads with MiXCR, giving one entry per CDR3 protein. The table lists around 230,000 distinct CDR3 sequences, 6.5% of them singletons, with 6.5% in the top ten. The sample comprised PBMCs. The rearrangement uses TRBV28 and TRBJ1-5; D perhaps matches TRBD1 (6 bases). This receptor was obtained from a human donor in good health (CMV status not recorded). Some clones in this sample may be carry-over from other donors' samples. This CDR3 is CASNPSGAQGLPQHF. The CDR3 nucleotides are TGTGCCAGCAATCCGAGCGGGGCCCAGGGGCTCCCCCAGCATTTT.